This T cell receptor (beta chain) was identified in a study of shared clonotypes between healthy human individuals. Study details: Three plates were used per donor for CD4 naive, three for CD4 memory, two for CD8 naive and one for CD8 memory.

Together with CD45RO+ cells, CCR7-negative CD45RA+ TemRA cells were included in CD8 memory. This CDR3 has 15 residues. Germline V gene lookup returns CDR1 MDHEN and CDR2 SYDVKM. V dropped 3 bases and J dropped 5; count of bases not matched to a gene: 6. In its sample, this clone was seen many times. Sequencing was performed with immunoSEQ multiplex PCR; in TCRdb, only in-frame clones are kept and a portion is missing. The sample holds 110,000 or so clones, around 65% seen once. This chain links TRBV28 with TRBJ2-1; 8 positions agree with TRBD2. What was sequenced was memory CD8+ T cells sorted from blood. Subset: CD45RO+ cells pooled with CCR7-negative TemRA cells. The origin of this receptor is a woman younger than 45 in good health. The chain's CDR3 is CASSFIAGGNNEQFF. The DNA of the CDR3 is TGTGCCAGCAGTTTTATTGCGGGAGGAAACAATGAGCAGTTCTTC.